This T cell receptor (beta chain) was identified in a study of blood T cell repertoires in COVID-19. Study-level information: Researchers got acute and convalescent COVID-19 samples from the United States, Italy and Spain.

The V gene's germline CDR1 is SGHRS and CDR2 YFSETQ. The CDR3 sequence is 14 residues long. The V end was cut by 4 bases, the J end by 4 bases, with 15 bases between. The data were produced by immunoSEQ multiplex PCR, yet TCRdb's version contains in-frame clones alone and is incomplete. This table holds approximately 110,000 clones, roughly four fifths found once. The TCR comes from a woman in her 70s with acute or convalescent COVID-19. The specimen was peripheral blood. V usage is TRBV5-1 and J usage is TRBJ2-7, with a possible D match to TRBD2 (7 bases). The CDR3 DNA reads TGCGCCAGCAGCGGGGGGGCAGGGAGGTACGAGCAGTACTTC. Encoded protein: CASSGGAGRYEQYF.